The entry that follows covers one TCR beta chain sequence. Its antigen is unidentified. Extraction of RNA preceded its reverse transcription into cDNA, which served as the sequencing template. Using immunoSEQ multiplex PCR, the repertoire was profiled, and TCRdb retains in-frame clones only, with some absent. The top ten clones hold around 1.2% of a sample with hundreds of thousands of clones, 67% of them seen once. The data were taken from a study of CD8+ T cells in alopecia areata. In the study overall: Tofacitinib administration to treated patients was oral, at 5 to 10 mg twice daily. Tofacitinib therapy lasting 6 to 18 months was followed by 6 months off drug. General study points: Sequences from scalp samples also cover resident alphabeta T cells of normal skin.

Trimming stripped 1 base from V and 4 bases from J, with 4 bases between. This CDR3 is 12 amino acids long. Germline lookup yields CDR1 SGHTA and CDR2 FQGNSA. Alopecia areata patients provided lesional scalp punch biopsies and peripheral blood. The material was CD4+ T cells sorted from blood, obtained at week 0. The V gene is TRBV7-2, the J gene TRBJ1-2; D is unresolved. This TCR derives from a human donor with alopecia areata. CDR3 loop: CASSLGTYGYTF. The CDR3 DNA reads as TGTGCCAGCAGCTTAGGCACCTATGGCTACACCTTC.